This T cell receptor beta chain stems from a study of T-cell memory formation after mild COVID-19. In TCRdb, the 5' RACE reads were re-called with MiXCR into one record per CDR3 protein. Among hundreds of thousands of distinct CDR3 sequences listed, about 15% were seen once. Material: PBMCs or a T cell subset sorted from them (not recorded which). This sequence was found in a man between 18 and 35 years old who had mild COVID-19 (a few samples of this study predate the infection). Cell type and time point are not known.

The CDR3 here is CASSLRNGAYEQYV. The CDR3 bases are TGCGCCAGCAGCTTGCGGAACGGGGCCTACGAGCAGTACGTC. The genes are TRBV5-1 and TRBJ2-7; TRBD2 might be the D (5 bases). Germline V gene lookup returns CDR1 SGHRS and CDR2 YFSETQ. This CDR3 contains 14 residues. The V and J ends lost 1 base and 2 bases respectively, with 10 bases between them.